The 11 T cell receptor beta chains in this list originate from one sample, sequenced in a study of identical twins. TCRdb reanalysed the 5' RACE reads using MiXCR and keeps one entry per CDR3 protein. The data show about 520,000 distinct CDR3 sequences, with about 20% seen just once and about 0.99% held by the top ten. The data also belong to a second study, concerning T cells expressing NK-cell markers.

Sequenced material: CD4+ T cells sorted from blood. The receptor source for this set is a woman aged 18-30 years in good health.

J is TRBJ1-1 and V is TRBV20-1; D call uncertain. This CDR3 has 13 amino acids. V was cut by 1 base and J by 3 bases, with 9 bases left in between. Germline CDR1 DFQATT, CDR2 SNEGSKA (reference sequence). CDR3 DNA: TGCAGTGCTAGAGTTGCGGGGTACACTGAAGCTTTCTTT. Residues: CSARVAGYTEAFF.

The V and J genes are TRBV7-8 and TRBJ1-2; D is perhaps TRBD1 (5 bases). Germline V gene lookup returns CDR1 SGHVS and CDR2 FQNEAQ. The CDR3 spans 13 residues. Trimming removed 6 bases at V and 2 bases at J, with 10 bases between. CDR3 sequence (DNA): TGTGCCAGCAGAGACAGCCCAAACTATGGCTACACCTTC. As protein: CASRDSPNYGYTF.

V gene TRBV27 combines with J gene TRBJ2-7; the match to TRBD2 covers 12 bases. The CDR3 totals 15 residues. Looked up from germline, CDR1 is MNHEY and CDR2 is SMNVEV (reference sequence). V lost 8 bases and J lost 3; bases outside the gene matches: 8. The CDR3 sequence: CASRRTSGEFYEQYF. The CDR3 DNA is TGTGCCAGCCGAAGGACTAGCGGGGAGTTCTACGAGCAGTACTTC.

At least ten counts were recorded for this clonotype. The chain couples TRBV20-1 to TRBJ2-3; 9 bases line up with TRBD1. Germline V gene lookup returns CDR1 DFQATT and CDR2 SNEGSKA (reference sequence). Germline trimming cut 6 bases from V and 5 bases from J; bases unmatched to any gene: 9. The CDR3 runs 14 residues. The CDR3, as DNA: TGCAGTGCCGAGGACAGGGGTAACGGAGATACGCAGTATTTT. Protein: CSAEDRGNGDTQYF.

This clonotype was counted only a few times. V gene TRBV6-2 or TRBV6-3 combines with J gene TRBJ2-2; D possibly corresponds to TRBD1 (5 bases). Between the trimmed V and J ends, which lost 8 bases and 2 bases, there was a span of 9 bases. Germline CDR1 is MNHEY and CDR2 is SVGEGT. The CDR3 spans 13 residues. The CDR3 bases are TGTGCCAGCCTGACAGCCAACACCGGGGAGCTGTTTTTT. This gives the protein CASLTANTGELFF.

This clonotype showed up many times. V usage is TRBV6-1 and J usage is TRBJ2-7, with 8 nucleotides matching TRBD1. CDR3 length: 14 residues. With V trimmed by 6 bases and J by 3 bases, 7 bases remained unmatched. Germline CDR1 and CDR2: MNHNS and SASEGT. The CDR3 sequence is CASRQIQGDYEQYF. The CDR3 DNA sequence: TGTGCCAGCAGACAAATACAGGGGGACTACGAGCAGTACTTC.

V is TRBV3-1 and J is TRBJ1-1; D might be TRBD1 (5 bases). Deletions cut 5 bases from V and 0 bases from J, with 10 bases between. Germline V gene sequence: CDR1 LGHDT, CDR2 YNNKEL (reference sequence). The CDR3 is made up of 14 amino acids. This chain's CDR3 is CASSYGTLNTEAFF. The CDR3 region has the DNA TGTGCCAGCAGCTACGGGACGTTGAACACTGAAGCTTTCTTT. The full variable domain, in which reference TRBV3-1 and TRBJ1-1 provide the parts outside the CDR3, is DTAVSQTPKYLVTQMGNDKSIKCEQNLGHDTMYWYKQDSKKFLKIMFSYNNKELIINETVPNRFSPKSPDKAHLNLHINSLELGDSAVYFCASSYGTLNTEAFFGQGTRLTVV.

This clonotype has a count of ten or more. The chain recombines TRBV29-1 with TRBJ1-1; 11 bases fit TRBD1. Germline V CDR1 and CDR2: SQVTM, ANQGSEA. V was clipped by 7 bases and J by 3 bases; unmatched bases: 7. The length of the CDR3 is 14 residues. The CDR3 coding sequence is TGCAGCGCTTTACGGGACAGGGGGGACACTGAAGCTTTCTTT. Protein: CSALRDRGDTEAFF. Using reference TRBV29-1 and TRBJ1-1 for the parts outside the CDR3, the full variable domain is SAVISQKPSRDICQRGTSLTIQCQVDSQVTMMFWYRQQPGQSLTLIATANQGSEATYESGFVIDKFPISRPNLTFSTLTVSNMSPEDSSIYLCSALRDRGDTEAFFGQGTRLTVV.

This chain joins TRBV20-1 and TRBJ2-1, with a possible D match to TRBD1 (5 bases). CDR1 and CDR2 (germline): DFQATT, SNEGSKA (reference sequence). Trimming removed 6 bases from V and 4 bases from J, with 10 bases in between. The CDR3 has 12 residues. The CDR3 region has the DNA TGCAGTGCCACCGACAGATACAATGAGCAGTTCTTC. Encoded protein: CSATDRYNEQFF.

This clonotype has more than one count but fewer than ten. The chain employs TRBV5-1 and TRBJ2-1; the D gene could be TRBD1 or TRBD2 (5 bases each). This CDR3 region has 14 residues. From germline, CDR1 is SGHRS and CDR2 YFSETQ. V dropped 3 bases and J dropped 6 bases, with 13 bases sitting between them. Here the CDR3 DNA reads TGCGCCAGCAGCTCAATGACTGGGGGCAATGAGCAGTTCTTC. Amino acid sequence: CASSSMTGGNEQFF.

The CDR3 here is CASSYGTSGRSGQYF. As DNA, the CDR3 is TGTGCCAGCAGTTACGGGACTAGCGGGAGATCAGGGCAGTACTTC. V gene TRBV6-5 combines with J gene TRBJ2-7, with 14 positions matching TRBD2. Germline trimming cut 2 bases from V and 9 bases from J; bases unmatched to any gene: 6. The CDR3 runs to 15 residues. Germline values: CDR1 MNHEY, CDR2 SVGAGI.